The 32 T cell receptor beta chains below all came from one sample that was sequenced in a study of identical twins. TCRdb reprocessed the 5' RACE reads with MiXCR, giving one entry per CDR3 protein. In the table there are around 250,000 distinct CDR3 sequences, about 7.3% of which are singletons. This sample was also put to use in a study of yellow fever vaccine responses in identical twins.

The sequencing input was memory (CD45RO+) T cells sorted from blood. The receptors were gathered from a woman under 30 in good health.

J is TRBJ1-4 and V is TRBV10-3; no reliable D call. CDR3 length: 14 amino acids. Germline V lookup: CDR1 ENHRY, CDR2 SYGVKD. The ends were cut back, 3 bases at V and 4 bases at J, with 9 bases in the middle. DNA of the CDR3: TGTGCCATCAGTGACCCAAGGGTTAATGAAAAACTGTTTTTT. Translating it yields CAISDPRVNEKLFF.

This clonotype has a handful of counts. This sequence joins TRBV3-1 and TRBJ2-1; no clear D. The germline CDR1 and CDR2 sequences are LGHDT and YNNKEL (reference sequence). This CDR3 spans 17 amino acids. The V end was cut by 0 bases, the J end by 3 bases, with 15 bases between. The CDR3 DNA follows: TGTGCCAGCAGCCAAGACGCCCTGAAGCTGGGCTACAATGAGCAGTTCTTC. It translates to CASSQDALKLGYNEQFF.

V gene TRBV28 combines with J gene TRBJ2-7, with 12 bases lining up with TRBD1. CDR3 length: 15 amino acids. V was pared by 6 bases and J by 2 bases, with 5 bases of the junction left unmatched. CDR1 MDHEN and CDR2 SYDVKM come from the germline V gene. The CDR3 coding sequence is TGTGCCAGCAGAACCGGGACAGGGGGCGCCTACGAGCAGTACTTC. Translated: CASRTGTGGAYEQYF.

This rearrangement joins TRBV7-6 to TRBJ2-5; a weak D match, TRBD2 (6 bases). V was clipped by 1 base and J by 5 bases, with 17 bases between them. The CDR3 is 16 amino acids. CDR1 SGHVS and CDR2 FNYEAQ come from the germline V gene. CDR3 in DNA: TGTGCCAGCAGCTTAGGAGCTCTGGCGGGAAGGGAGACCCAGTACTTC. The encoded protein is CASSLGALAGRETQYF.

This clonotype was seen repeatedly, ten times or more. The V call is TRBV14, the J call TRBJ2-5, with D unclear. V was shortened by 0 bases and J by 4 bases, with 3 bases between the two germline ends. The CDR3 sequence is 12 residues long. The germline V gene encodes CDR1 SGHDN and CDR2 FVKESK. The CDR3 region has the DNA TGTGCCAGCAGCCAAGAGAGAGAGACCCAGTACTTC. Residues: CASSQERETQYF.

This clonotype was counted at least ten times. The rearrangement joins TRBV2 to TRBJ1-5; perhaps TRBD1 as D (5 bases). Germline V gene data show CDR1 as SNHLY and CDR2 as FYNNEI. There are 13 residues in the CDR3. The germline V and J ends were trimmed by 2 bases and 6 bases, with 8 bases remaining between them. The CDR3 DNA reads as TGTGCCAGCAGTGAACAGGGAGGTCAGCCCCAGCATTTT. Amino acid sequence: CASSEQGGQPQHF.

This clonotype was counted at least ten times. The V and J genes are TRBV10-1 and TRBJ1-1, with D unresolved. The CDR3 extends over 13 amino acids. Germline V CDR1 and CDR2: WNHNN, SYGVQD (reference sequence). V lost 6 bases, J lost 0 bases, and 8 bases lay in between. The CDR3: CASSEQLNTEAFF. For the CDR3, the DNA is TGCGCCAGCAGCGAGCAACTGAACACTGAAGCTTTCTTT.

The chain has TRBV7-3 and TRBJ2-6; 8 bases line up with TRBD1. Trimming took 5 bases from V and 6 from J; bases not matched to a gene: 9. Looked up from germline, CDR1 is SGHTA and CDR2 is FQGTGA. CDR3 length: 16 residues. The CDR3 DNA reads TGTGCCAGCAGCAAAACCGGGACAGGCGCGGCCAACGTCCTGACTTTC. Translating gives CASSKTGTGAANVLTF.

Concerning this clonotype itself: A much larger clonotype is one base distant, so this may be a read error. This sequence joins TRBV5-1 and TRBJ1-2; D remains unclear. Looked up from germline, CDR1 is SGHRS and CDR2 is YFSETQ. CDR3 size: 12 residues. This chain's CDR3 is CTSSLDGDGYTF. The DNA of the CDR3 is TGCACCAGCAGCTTGGACGGGGATGGCTACACCTTC.

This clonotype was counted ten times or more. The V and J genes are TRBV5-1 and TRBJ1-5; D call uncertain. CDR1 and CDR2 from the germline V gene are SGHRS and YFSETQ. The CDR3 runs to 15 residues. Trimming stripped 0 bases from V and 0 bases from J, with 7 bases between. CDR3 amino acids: CASSLAGDSNQPQHF. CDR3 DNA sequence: TGCGCCAGCAGCTTGGCCGGGGATAGCAATCAGCCCCAGCATTTT.

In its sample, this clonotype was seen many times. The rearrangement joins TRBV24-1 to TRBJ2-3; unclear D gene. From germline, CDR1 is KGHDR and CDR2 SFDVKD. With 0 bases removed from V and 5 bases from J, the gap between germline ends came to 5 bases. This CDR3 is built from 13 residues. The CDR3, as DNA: TGTGCCACCAGTGATTTGCACGGAGATACGCAGTATTTT. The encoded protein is CATSDLHGDTQYF.

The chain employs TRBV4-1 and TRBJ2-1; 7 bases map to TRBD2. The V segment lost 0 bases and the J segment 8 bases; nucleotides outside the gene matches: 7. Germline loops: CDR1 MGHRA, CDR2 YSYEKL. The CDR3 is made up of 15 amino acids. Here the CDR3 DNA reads TGCGCCAGCAGCCAAGAACGACTAGCTGTCGATGAGCAGTTCTTC. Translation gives CASSQERLAVDEQFF.

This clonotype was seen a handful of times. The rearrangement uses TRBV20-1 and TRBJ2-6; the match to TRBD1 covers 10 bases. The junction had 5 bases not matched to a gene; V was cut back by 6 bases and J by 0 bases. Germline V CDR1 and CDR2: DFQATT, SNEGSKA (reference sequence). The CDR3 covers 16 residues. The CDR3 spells CSARGQGGSGANVLTF. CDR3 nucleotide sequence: TGCAGTGCCCGAGGACAGGGGGGCTCTGGGGCCAACGTCCTGACTTTC.

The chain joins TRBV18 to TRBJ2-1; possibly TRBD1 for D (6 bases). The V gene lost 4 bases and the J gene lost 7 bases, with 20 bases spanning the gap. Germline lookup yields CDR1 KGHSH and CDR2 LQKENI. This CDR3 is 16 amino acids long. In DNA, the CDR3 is TGTGCCAGCTCACTTTCCGGGACAACAAGATCAAATGAGCAGTTCTTC. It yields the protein CASSLSGTTRSNEQFF.

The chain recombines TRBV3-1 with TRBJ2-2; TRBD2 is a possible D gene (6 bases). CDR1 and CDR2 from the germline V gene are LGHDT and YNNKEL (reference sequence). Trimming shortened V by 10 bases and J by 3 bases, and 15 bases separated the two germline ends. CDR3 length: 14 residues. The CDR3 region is CATTSSGYTGELFF. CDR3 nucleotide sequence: TGTGCCACCACCTCGAGCGGGTACACCGGGGAGCTGTTTTTT.

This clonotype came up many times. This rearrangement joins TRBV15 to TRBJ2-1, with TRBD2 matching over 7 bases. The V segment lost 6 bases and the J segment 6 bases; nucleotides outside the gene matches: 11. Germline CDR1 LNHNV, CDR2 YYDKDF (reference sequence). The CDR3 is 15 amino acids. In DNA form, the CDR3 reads TGTGCCACCAGTAGTCGGGGCGGGAGAGTCAATGAGCAGTTCTTC. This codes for CATSSRGGRVNEQFF. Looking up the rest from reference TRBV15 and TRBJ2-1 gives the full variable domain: DAMVIQNPRYQVTQFGKPVTLSCSQTLNHNVMYWYQQKSSQAPKLLFHYYDKDFNNEADTPDNFQSRRPNTSFCFLDIRSPGLGDTAMYLCATSSRGGRVNEQFFGPGTRLTVL.

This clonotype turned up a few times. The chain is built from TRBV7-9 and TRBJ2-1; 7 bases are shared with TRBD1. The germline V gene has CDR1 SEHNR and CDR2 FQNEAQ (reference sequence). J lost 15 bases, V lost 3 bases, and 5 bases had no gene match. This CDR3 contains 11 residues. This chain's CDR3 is CASSLTGTSFF. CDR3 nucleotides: TGTGCCAGCAGCTTGACAGGGACCTCGTTCTTC.

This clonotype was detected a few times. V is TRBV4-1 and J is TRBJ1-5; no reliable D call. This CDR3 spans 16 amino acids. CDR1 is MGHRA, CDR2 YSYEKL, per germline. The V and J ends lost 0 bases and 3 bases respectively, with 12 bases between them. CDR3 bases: TGCGCCAGCAGCCAAGAAGGTTGGCAGGACAATCAGCCCCAGCATTTT. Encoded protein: CASSQEGWQDNQPQHF.

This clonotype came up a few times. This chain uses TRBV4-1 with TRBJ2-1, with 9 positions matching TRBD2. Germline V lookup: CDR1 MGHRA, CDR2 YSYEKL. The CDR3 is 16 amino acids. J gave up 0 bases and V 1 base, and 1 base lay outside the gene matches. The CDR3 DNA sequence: TGCGCCAGCAGCCAAGCGGGACTAGCCTCCTACAATGAGCAGTTCTTC. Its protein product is CASSQAGLASYNEQFF.

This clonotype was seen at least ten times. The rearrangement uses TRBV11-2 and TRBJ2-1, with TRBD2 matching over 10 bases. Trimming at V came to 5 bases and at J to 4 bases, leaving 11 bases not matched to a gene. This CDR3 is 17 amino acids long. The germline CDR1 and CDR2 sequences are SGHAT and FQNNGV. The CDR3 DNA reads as TGTGCCAGCAGCCCGGTCGTAGCGGGAGGAAATTACAATGAGCAGTTCTTC. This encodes CASSPVVAGGNYNEQFF.

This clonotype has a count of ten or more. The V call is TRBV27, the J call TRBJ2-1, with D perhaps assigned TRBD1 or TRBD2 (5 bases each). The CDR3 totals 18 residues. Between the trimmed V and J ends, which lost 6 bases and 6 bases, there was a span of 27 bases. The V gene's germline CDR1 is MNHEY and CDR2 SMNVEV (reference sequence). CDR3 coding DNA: TGTGCCAGCAGCTTCCTACCCCCTGGGACCCGAGCGAGCAATGAGCAGTTCTTC. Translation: CASSFLPPGTRASNEQFF.

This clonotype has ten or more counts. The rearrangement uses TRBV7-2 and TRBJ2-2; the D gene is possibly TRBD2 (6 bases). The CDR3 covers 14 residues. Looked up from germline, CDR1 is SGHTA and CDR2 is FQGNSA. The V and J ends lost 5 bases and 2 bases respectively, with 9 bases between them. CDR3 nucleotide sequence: TGTGCCAGCAGCGGGACTTTCAACACCGGGGAGCTGTTTTTT. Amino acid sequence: CASSGTFNTGELFF.

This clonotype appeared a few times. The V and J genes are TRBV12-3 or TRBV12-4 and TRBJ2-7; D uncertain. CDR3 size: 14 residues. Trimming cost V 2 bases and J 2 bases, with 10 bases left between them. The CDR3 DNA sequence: TGTGCCAGCAGTTTAAGAAGGGCCCCCTACGAGCAGTACTTC. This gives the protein CASSLRRAPYEQYF.

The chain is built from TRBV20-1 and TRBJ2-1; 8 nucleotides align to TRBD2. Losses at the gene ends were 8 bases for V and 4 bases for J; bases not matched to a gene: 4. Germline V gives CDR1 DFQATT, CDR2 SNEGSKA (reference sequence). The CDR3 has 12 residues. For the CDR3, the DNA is TGCAGTCCAATAGCGGGGTACAATGAGCAGTTCTTC. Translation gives CSPIAGYNEQFF.

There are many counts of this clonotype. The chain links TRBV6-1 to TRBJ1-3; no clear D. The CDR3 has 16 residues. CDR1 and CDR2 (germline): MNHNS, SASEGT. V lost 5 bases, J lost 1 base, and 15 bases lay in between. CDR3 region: CASSRRTANSGNTIYF. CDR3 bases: TGTGCCAGCAGTAGACGGACGGCCAATTCTGGAAACACCATATATTTT.

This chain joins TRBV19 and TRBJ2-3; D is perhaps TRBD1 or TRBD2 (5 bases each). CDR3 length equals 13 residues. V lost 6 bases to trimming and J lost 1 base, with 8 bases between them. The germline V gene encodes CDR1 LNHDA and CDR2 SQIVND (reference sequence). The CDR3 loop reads CASRRDGTDTQYF. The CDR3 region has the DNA TGTGCCAGTAGACGGGACGGCACAGATACGCAGTATTTT.

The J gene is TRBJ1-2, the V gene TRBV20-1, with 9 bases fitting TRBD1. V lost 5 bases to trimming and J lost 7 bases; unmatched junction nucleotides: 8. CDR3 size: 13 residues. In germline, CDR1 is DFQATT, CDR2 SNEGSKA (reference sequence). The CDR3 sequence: CSAQPGTGFGYTF. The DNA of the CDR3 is TGCAGTGCTCAACCCGGGACAGGGTTTGGCTACACCTTC.

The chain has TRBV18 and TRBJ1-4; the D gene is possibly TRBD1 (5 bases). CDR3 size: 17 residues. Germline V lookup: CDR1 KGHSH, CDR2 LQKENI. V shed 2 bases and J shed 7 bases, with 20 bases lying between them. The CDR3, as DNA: TGTGCCAGCTCACCATTGCCCCGGACATCTTCTATTGAAAAACTGTTTTTT. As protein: CASSPLPRTSSIEKLFF. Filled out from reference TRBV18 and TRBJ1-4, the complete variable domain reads NAGVMQNPRHLVRRRGQEARLRCSPMKGHSHVYWYRQLPEEGLKFMVYLQKENIIDESGMPKERFSAEFPKEGPSILRIQQVVRGDSAAYFCASSPLPRTSSIEKLFFGSGTQLSVL.

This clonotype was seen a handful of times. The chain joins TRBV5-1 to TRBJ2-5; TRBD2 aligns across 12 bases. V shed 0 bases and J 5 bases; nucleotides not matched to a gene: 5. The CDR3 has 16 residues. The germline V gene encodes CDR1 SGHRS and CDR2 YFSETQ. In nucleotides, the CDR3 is TGCGCCAGCAGCTTGGAGACTAGCGGGAGAGGTGAGACCCAGTACTTC. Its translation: CASSLETSGRGETQYF.

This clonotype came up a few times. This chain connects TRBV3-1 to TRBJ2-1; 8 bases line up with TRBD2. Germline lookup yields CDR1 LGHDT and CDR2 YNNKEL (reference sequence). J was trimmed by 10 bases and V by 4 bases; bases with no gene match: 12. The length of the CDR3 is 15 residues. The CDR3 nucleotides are TGTGCCAGCAGCCCCCAATCGGGGGGGGCGAGCGAGCAGTTCTTC. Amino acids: CASSPQSGGASEQFF.

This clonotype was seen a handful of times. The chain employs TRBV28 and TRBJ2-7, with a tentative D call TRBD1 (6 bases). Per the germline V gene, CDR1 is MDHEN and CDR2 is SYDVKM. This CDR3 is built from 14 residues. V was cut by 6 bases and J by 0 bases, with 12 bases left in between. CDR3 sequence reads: CASRGTPPSYEQYF. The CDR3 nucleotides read TGTGCCAGCAGGGGGACACCGCCCTCCTACGAGCAGTACTTC.

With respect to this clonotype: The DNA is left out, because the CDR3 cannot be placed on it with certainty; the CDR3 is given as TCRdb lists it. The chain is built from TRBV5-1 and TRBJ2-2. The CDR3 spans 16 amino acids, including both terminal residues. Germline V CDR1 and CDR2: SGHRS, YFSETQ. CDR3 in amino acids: CASSLGGWRTPGSCFF.